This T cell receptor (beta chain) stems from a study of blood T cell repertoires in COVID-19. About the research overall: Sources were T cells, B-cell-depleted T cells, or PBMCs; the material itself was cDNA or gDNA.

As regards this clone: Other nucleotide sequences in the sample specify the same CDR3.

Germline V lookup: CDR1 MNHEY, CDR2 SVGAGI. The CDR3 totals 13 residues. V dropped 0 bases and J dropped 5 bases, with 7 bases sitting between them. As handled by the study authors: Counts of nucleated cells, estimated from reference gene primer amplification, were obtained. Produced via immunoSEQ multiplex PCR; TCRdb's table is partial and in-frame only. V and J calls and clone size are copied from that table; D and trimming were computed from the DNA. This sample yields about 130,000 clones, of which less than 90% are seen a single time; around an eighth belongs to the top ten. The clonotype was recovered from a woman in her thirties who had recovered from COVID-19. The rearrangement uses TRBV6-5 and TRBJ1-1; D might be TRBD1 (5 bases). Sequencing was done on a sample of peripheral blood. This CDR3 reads CASSYSGVTEAFF. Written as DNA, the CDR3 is TGTGCCAGCAGTTACTCAGGGGTGACTGAAGCTTTCTTT.